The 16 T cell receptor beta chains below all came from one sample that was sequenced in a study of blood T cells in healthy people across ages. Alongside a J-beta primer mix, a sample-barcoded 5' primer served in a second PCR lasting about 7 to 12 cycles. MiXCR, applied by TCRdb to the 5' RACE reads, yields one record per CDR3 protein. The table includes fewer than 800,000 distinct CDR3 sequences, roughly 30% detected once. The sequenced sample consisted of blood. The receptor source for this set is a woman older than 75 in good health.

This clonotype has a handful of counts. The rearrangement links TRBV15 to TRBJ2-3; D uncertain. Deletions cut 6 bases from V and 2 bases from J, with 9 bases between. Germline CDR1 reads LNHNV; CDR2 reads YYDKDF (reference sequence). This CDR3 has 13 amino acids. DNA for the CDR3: TGTGCCACCAGTGATAAAAACACAGATACGCAGTATTTT. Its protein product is CATSDKNTDTQYF.

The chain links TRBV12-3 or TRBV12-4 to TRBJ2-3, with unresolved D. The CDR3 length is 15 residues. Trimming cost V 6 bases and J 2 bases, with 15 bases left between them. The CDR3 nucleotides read TGTGCCAGCAGCTTTTGGAAATTCCTCACAGATACGCAGTATTTT. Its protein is CASSFWKFLTDTQYF.

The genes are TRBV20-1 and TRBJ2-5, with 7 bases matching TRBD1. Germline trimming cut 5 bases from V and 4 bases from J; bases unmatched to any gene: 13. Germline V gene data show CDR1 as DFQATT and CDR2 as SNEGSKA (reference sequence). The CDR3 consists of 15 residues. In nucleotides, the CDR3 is TGCAGTGCTGGGGAGACAGGGACATTCGGAGAGACCCAGTACTTC. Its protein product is CSAGETGTFGETQYF.

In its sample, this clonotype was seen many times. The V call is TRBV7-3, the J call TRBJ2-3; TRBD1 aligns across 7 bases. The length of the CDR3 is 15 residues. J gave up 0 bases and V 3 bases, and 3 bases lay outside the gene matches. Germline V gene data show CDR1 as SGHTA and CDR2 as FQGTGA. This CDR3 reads CASSFEGASTDTQYF. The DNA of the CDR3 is TGTGCCAGCAGCTTCGAGGGGGCAAGCACAGATACGCAGTATTTT.

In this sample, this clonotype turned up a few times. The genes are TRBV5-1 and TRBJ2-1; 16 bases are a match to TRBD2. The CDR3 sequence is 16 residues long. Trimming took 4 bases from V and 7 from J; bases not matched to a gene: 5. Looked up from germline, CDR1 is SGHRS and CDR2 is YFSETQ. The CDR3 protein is CASSPGTSGGVNEQFF. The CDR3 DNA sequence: TGCGCCAGCAGCCCCGGGACTAGCGGGGGGGTAAATGAGCAGTTCTTC.

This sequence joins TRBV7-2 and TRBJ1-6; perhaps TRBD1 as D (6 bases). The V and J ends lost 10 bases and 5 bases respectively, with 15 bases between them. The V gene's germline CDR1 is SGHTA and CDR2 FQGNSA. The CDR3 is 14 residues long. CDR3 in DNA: TGTGCCATAACCGGAGGGGGGAATAATTCACCCCTCCACTTT. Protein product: CAITGGGNNSPLHF.

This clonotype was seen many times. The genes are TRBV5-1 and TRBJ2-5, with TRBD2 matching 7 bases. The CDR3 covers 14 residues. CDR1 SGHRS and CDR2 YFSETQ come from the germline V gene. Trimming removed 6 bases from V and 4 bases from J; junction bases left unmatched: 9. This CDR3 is CASNKVGGTETQYF. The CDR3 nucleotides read TGCGCCAGCAACAAGGTGGGAGGGACAGAGACCCAGTACTTC. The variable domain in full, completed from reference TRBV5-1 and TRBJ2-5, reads KAGVTQTPRYLIKTRGQQVTLSCSPISGHRSVSWYQQTPGQGLQFLFEYFSETQRNKGNFPGRFSGRQFSNSRSEMNVSTLELGDSALYLCASNKVGGTETQYFGPGTRLLVL.

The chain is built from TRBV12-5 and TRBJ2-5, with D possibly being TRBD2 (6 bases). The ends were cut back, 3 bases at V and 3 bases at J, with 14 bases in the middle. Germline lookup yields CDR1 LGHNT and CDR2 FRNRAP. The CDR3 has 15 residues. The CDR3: CASGFSVAGKETQYF. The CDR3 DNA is TGTGCTAGTGGTTTCTCAGTCGCGGGGAAAGAGACCCAGTACTTC.

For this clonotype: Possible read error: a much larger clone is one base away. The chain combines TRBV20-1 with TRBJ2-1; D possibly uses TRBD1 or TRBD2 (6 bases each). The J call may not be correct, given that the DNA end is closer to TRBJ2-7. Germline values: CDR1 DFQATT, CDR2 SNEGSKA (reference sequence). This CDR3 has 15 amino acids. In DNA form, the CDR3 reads TGCAGTGCGCGGCCGGGAACGGGGGCCGGAAATGAGCAGTACTTC. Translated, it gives CSARPGTGAGNEQYF.

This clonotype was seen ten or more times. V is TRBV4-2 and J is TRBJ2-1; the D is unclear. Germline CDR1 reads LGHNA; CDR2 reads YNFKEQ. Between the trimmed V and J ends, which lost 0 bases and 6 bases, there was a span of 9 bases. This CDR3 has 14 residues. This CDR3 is CASSQDATFNEQFF. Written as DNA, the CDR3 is TGTGCCAGCAGCCAAGATGCAACTTTCAATGAGCAGTTCTTC.

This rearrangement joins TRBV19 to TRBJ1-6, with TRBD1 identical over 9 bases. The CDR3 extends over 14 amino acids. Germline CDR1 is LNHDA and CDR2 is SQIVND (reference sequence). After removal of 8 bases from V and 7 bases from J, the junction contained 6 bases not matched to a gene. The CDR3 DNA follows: TGTGCCAGTGGTGAGACAGGGGGAAATTCACCCCTCCACTTT. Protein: CASGETGGNSPLHF.

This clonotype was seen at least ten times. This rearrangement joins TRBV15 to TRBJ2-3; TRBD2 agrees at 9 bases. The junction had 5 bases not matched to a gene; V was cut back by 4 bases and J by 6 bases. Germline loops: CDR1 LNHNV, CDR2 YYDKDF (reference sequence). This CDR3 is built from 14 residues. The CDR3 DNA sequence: TGTGCCACCAGCAAACTAGCGGGTTACGATACGCAGTATTTT. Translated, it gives CATSKLAGYDTQYF.

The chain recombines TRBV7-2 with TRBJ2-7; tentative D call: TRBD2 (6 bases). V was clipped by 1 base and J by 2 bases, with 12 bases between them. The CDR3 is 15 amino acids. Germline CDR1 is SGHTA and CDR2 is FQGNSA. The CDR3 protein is CASSLDPLATYEQYF. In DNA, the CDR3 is TGTGCCAGCAGCTTAGACCCCCTAGCGACCTACGAGCAGTACTTC. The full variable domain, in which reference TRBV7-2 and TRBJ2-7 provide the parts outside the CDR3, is GAGVSQSPSNKVTEKGKDVELRCDPISGHTALYWYRQSLGQGLEFLIYFQGNSAPDKSGLPSDRFSAERTGGSVSTLTIQRTQQEDSAVYLCASSLDPLATYEQYFGPGTRLTVT.

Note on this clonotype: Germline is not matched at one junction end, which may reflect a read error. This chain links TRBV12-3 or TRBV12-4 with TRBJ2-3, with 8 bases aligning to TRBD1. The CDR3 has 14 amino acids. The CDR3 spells CASSPDRAADMQYF. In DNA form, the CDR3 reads TGTGCCAGCAGTCCGGACAGGGCCGCAGATATGCAGTATTTT.

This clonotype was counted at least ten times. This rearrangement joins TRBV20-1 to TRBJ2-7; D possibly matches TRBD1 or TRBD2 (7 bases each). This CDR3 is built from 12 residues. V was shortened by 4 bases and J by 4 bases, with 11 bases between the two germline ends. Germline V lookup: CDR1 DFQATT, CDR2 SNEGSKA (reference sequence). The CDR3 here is CSATGGGYEQYF. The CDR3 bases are TGCAGTGCTACAGGGGGGGGATACGAGCAGTACTTC.

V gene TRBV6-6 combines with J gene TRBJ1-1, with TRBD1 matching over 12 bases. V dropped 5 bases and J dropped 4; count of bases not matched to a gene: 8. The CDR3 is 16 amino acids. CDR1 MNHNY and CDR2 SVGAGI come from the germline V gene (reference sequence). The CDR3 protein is CASSDGTGGTGTEAFF. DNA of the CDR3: TGTGCCAGCAGTGATGGGACAGGGGGCACGGGCACTGAAGCTTTCTTT.